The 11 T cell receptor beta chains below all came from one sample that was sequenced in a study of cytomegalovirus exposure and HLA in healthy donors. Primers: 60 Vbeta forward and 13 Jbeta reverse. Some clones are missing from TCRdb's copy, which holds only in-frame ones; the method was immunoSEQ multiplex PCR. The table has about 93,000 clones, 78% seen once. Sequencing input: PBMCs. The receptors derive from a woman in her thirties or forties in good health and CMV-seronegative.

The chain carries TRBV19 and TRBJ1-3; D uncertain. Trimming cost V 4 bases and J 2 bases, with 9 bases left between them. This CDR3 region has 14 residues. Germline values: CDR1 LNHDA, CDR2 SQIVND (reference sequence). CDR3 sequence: CASSRADAGNTIYF. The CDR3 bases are TGTGCCAGTAGTAGGGCAGACGCTGGAAACACCATATATTTT.

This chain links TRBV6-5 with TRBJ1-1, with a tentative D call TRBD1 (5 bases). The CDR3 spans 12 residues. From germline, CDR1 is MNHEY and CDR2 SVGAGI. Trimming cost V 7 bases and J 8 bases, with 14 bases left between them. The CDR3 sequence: CASTGGVGEAFF. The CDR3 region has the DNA TGTGCCAGCACTGGGGGGGTCGGGGAAGCTTTCTTT.

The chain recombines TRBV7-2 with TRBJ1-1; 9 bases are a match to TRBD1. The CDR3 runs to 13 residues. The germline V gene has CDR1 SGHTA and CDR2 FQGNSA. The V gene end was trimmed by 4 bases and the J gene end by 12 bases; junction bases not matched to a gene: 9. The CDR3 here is CASSSGQGGGTFF. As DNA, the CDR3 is TGTGCCAGCAGCTCGGGACAGGGAGGCGGAACTTTCTTT.

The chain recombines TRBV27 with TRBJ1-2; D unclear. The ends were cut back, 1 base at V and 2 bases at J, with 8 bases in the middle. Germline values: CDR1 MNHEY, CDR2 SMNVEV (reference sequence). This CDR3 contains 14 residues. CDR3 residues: CASSLFVGNYGYTF. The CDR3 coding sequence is TGTGCCAGCAGTTTATTTGTCGGGAACTATGGCTACACCTTC.

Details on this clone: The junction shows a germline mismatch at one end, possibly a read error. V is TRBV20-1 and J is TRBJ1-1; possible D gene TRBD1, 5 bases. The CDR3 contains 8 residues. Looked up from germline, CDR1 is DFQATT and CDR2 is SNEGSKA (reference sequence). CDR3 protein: CSARQGLF. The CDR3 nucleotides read TGCAGTGCCCGTCAGGGCCTCTTT.

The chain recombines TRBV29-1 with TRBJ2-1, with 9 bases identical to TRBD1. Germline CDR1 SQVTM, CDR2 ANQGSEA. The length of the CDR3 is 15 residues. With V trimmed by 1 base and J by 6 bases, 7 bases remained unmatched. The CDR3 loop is CSVEGGQGPLNEQFF. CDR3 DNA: TGCAGCGTTGAAGGGGGACAGGGACCCCTCAATGAGCAGTTCTTC.

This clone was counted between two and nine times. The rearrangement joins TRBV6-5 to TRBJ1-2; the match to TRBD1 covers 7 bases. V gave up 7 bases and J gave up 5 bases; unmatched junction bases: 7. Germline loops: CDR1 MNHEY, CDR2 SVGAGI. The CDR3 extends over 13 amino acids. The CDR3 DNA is TGTGCCAGCAAGCAGGGACAGCTATATGGCTACACCTTC. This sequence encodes CASKQGQLYGYTF.

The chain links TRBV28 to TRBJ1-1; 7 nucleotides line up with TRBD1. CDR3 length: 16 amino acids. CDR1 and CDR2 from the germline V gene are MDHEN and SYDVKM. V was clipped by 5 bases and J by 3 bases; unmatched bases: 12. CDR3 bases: TGTGCCAGCAGTCACAGGGACAGTGGCATCTACACTGAAGCTTTCTTT. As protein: CASSHRDSGIYTEAFF. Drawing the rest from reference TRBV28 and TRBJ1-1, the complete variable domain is DVKVTQSSRYLVKRTGEKVFLECVQDMDHENMFWYRQDPGLGLRLIYFSYDVKMKEKGDIPEGYSVSREKKERFSLILESASTNQTSMYLCASSHRDSGIYTEAFFGQGTRLTVV.

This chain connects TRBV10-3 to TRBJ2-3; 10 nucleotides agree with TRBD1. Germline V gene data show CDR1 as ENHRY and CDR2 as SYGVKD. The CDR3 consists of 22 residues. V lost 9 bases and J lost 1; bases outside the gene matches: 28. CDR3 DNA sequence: TGTGCCATTGCCCCTCTGGGGGGGACAGGGGCAAGAATTGTAGCGGGCACAGATACGCAGTATTTT. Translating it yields CAIAPLGGTGARIVAGTDTQYF.

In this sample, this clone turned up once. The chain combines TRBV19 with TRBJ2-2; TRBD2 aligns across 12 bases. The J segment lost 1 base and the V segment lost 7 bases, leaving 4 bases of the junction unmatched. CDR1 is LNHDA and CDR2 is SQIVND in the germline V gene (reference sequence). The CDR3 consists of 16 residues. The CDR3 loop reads CASTATSGRNTGELFF. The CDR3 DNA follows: TGTGCCAGTACCGCGACTAGCGGGAGGAACACCGGGGAGCTGTTTTTT.

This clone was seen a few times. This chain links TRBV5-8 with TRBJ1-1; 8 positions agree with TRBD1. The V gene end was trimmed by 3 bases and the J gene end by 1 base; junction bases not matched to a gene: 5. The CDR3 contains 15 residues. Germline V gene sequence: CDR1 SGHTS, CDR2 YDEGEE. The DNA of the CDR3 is TGTGCCAGCAGCTCCCCGGGACAGGAGAACACTGAAGCTTTCTTT. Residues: CASSSPGQENTEAFF.